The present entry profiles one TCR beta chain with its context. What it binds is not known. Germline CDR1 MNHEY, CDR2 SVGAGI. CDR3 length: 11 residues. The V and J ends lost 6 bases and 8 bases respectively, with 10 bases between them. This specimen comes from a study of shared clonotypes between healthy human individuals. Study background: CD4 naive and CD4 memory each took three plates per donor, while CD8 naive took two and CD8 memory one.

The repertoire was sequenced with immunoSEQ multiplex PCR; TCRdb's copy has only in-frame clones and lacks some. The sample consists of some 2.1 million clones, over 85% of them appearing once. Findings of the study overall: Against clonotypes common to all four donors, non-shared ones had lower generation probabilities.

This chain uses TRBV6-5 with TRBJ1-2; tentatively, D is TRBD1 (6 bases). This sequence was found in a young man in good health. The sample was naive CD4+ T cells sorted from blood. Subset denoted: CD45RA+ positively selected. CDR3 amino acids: CASRNRVGYTF. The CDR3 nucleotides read TGTGCCAGCAGGAACAGGGTGGGCTACACCTTC.